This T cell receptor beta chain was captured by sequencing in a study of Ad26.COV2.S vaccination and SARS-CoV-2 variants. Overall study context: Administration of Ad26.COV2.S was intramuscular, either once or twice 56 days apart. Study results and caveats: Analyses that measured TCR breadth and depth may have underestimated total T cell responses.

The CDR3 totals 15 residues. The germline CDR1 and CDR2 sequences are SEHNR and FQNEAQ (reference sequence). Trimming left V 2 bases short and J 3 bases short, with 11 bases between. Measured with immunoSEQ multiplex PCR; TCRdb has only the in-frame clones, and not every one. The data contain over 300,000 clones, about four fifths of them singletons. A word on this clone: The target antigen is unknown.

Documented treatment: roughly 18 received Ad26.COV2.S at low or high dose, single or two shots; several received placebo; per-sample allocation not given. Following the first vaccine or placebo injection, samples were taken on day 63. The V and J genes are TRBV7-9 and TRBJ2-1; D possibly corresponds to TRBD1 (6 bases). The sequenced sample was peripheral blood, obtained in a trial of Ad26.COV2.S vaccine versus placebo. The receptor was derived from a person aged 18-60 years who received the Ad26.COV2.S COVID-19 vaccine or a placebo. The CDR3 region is CASSLQGPIYNEQFF. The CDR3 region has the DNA TGTGCCAGCAGCTTACAGGGGCCGATCTACAATGAGCAGTTCTTC.